This T cell receptor (beta chain) was identified during a study of T cell changes during pregnancy in multiple sclerosis. The table came from immunoSEQ multiplex PCR; TCRdb's copy has only in-frame clones and leaves some out. Here the sample spans roughly 40,000 clones, more than 85% being singletons. This TCR derives from a female donor with multiple sclerosis, enrolled in a pregnancy study. The sequenced sample was CD8+ T cells from peripheral blood mononuclear cells, obtained in the first trimester of pregnancy.

The CDR3 loop is CAISVEREVNEKLFF. CDR3 coding DNA: TGCGCCATCTCGGTTGAGAGGGAGGTAAACGAAAAACTGTTTTTT. The V call is TRBV23-1, the J call TRBJ1-4; no reliable D call. TRBV23-1 is designated an ORF whose function remains uncertain. The CDR3 loop spans 15 amino acids. Trimming shortened V by 10 bases and J by 8 bases, and 23 bases separated the two germline ends.